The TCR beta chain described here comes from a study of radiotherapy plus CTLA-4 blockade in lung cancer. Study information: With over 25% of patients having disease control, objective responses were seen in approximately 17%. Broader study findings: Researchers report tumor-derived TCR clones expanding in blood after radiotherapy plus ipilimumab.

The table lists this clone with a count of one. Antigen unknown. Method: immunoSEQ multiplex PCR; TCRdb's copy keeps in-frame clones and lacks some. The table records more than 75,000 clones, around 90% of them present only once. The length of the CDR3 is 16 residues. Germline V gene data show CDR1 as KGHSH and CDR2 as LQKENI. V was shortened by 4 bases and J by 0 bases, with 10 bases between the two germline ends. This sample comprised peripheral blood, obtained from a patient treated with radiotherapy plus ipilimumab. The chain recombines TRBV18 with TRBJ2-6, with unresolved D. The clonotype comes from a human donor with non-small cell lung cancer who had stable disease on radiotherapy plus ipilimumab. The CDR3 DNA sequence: TGTGCCAGCTCACGGTCTTCCCGCTCTGGGGCCAACGTCCTGACTTTC. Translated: CASSRSSRSGANVLTF.